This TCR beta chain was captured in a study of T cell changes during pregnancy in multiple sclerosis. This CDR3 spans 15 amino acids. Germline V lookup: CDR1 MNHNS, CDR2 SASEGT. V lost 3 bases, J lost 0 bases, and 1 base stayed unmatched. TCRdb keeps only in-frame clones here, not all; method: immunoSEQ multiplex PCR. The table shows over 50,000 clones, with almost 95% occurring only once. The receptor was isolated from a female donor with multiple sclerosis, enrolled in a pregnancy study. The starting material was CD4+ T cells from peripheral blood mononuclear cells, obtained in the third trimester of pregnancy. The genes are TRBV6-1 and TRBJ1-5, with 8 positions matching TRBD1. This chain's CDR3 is CASSDDRGSNQPQHF. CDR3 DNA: TGTGCCAGCAGTGACGACAGGGGTAGCAATCAGCCCCAGCATTTT.